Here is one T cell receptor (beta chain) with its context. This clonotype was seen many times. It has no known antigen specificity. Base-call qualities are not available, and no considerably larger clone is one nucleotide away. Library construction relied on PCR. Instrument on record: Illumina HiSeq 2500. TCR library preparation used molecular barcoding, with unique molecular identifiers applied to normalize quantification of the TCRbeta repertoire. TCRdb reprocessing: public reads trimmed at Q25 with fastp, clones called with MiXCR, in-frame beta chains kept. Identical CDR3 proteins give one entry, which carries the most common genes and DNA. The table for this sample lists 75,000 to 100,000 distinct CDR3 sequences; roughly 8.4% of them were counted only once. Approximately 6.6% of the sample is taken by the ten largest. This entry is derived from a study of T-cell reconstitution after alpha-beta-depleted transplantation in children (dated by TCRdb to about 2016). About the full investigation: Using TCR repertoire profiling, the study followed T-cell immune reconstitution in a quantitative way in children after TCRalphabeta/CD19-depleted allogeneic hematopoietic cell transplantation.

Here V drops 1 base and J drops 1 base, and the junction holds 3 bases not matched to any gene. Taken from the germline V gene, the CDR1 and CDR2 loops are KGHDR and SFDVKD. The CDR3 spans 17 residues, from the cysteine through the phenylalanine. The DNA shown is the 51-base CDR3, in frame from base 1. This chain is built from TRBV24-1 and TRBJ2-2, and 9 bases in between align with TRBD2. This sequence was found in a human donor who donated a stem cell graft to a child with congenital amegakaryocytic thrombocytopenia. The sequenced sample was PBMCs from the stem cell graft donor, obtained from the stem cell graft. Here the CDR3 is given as CATSDFFSGRNTGELFF. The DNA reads TGTGCCACCAGTGATTTCTTTAGCGGGAGGAACACCGGGGAGCTGTTTTTT.